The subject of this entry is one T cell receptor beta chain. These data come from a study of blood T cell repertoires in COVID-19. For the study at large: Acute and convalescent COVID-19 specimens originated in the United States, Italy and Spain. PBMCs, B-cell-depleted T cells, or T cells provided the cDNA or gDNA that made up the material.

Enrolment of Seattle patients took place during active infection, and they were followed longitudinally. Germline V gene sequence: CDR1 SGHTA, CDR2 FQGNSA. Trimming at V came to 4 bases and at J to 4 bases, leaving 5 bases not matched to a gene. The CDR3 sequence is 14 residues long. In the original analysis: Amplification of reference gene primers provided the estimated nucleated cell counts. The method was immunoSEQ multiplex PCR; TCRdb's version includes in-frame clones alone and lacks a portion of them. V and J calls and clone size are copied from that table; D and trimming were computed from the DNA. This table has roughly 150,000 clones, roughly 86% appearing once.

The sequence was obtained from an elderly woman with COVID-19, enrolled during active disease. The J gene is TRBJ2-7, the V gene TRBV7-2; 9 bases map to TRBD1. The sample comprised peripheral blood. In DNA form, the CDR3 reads TGTGCCAGCAGCTCGGGACAGGGTTATTACGAGCAGTACTTC. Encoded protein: CASSSGQGYYEQYF.